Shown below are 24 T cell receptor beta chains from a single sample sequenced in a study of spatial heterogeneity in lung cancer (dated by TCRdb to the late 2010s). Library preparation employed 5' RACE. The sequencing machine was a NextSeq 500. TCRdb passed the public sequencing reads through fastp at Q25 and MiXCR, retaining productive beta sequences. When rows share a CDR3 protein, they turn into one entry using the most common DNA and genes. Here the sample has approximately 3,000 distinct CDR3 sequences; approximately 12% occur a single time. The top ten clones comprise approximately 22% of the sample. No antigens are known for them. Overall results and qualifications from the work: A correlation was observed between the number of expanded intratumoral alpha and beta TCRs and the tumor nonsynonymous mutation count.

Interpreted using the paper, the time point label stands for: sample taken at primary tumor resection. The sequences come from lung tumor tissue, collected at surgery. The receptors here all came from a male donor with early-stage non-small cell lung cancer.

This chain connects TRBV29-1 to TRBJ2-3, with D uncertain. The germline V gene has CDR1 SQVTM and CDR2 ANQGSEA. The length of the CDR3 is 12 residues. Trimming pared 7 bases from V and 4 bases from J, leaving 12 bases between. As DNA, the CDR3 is TGCAGCGCGTGGAGTAGGGCAGATACGCAGTATTTT. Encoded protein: CSAWSRADTQYF.

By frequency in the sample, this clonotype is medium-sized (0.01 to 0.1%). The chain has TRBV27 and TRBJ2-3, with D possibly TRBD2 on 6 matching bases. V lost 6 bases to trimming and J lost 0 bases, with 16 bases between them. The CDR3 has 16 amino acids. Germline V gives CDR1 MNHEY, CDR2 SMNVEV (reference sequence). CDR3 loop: CASSRRAGPSTDTQYF. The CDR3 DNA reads TGTGCCAGCAGCCGGCGGGCGGGGCCTAGCACAGATACGCAGTATTTT.

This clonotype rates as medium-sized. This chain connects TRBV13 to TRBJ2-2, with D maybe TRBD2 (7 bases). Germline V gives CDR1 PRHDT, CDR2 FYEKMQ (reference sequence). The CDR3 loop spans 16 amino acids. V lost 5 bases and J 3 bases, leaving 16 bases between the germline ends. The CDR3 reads CASSPLAGAHTGELFF. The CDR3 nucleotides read TGTGCCAGCAGCCCCTTGGCGGGGGCTCACACCGGGGAGCTGTTTTTT.

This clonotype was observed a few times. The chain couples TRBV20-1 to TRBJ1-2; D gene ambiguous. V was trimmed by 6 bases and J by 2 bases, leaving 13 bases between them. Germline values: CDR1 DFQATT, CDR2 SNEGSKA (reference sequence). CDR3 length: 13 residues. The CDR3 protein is CSAREGPNYGYTF. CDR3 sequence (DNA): TGCAGTGCGCGGGAAGGTCCCAACTATGGCTACACCTTC.

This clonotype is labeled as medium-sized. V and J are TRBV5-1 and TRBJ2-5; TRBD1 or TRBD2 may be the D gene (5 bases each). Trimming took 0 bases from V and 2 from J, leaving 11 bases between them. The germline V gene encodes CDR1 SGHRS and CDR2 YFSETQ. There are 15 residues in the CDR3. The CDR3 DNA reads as TGCGCCAGCAGCTTGGCAGGGAGTGGGCAAGAGACCCAGTACTTC. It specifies CASSLAGSGQETQYF.

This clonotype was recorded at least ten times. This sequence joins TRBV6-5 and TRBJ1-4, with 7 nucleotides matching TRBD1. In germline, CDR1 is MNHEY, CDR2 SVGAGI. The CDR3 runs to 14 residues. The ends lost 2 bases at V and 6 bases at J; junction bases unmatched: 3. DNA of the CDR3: TGTGCCAGCAGTTACCGGCAGGGGGATGAAAAACTGTTTTTT. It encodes CASSYRQGDEKLFF.

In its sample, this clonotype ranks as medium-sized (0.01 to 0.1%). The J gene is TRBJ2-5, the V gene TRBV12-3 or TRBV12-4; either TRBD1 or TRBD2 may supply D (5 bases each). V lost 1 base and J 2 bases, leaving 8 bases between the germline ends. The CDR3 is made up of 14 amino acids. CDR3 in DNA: TGTGCCAGCAGTTTAGGAGGGGTACAAGAGACCCAGTACTTC. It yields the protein CASSLGGVQETQYF.

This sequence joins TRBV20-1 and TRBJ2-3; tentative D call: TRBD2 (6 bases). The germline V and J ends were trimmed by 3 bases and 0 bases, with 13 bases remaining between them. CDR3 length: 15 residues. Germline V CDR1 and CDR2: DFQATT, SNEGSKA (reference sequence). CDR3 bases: TGCAGTGCTAGTTACGGCGGGGCTAGCACAGATACGCAGTATTTT. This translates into CSASYGGASTDTQYF.

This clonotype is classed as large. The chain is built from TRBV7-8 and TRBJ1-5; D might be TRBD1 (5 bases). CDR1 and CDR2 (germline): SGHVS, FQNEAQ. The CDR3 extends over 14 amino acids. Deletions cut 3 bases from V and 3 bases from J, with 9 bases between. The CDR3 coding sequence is TGTGCCAGCAGCTTGGGGACGGACAATCAGCCCCAGCATTTT. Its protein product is CASSLGTDNQPQHF.

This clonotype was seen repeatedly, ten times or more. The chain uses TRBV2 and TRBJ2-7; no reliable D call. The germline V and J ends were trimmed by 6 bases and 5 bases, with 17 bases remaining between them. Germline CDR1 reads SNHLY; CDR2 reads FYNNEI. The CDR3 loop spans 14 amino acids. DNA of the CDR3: TGTGCCAGCAGGGCCGGACCCTTGGACCACGAGCAGTACTTC. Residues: CASRAGPLDHEQYF. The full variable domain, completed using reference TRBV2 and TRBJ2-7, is EPEVTQTPSHQVTQMGQEVILRCVPISNHLYFYWYRQILGQKVEFLVSFYNNEISEKSEIFDDQFSVERPDGSNFTLKIRSTKLEDSAMYFCASRAGPLDHEQYFGPGTRLTVT.

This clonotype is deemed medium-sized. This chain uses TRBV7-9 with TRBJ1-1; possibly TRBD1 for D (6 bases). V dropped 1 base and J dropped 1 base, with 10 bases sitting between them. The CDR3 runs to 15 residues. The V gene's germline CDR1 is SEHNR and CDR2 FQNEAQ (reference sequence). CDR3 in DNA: TGTGCCAGCAGCTTAGGGTCAGGGGCGAACACTGAAGCTTTCTTT. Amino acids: CASSLGSGANTEAFF.

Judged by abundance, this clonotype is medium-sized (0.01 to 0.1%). CDR3 nucleotides: TGTGCCAGCAGCTTGACAGGGAAGGATGAGCAGTTCTTC. The encoded protein is CASSLTGKDEQFF. V gene TRBV7-3 combines with J gene TRBJ2-1; 7 bases are a match to TRBD1. V lost 3 bases and J lost 8; bases outside the gene matches: 4. The CDR3 has 13 amino acids. Germline values: CDR1 SGHTA, CDR2 FQGTGA.

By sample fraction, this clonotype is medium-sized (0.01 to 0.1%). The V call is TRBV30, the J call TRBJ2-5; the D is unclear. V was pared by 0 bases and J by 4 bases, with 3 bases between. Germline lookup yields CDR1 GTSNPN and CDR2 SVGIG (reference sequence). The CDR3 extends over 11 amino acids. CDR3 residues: CAWSVPETQYF. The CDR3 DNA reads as TGTGCCTGGAGTGTACCAGAGACCCAGTACTTC.

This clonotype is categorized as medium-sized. The CDR3 DNA follows: TGTGCCTGGAGTGCCGAGCGGGATAGGCGCACCGGGGAGCTGTTTTTT. It yields the protein CAWSAERDRRTGELFF. The rearrangement uses TRBV30 and TRBJ2-2, with 7 bases aligning to TRBD2. The junction had 9 bases not matched to a gene; V was cut back by 1 base and J by 4 bases. The length of the CDR3 is 16 residues. CDR1 and CDR2 from the germline V gene are GTSNPN and SVGIG (reference sequence). The complete variable domain, with remaining parts taken from reference TRBV30 and TRBJ2-2, reads SQTIHQWPATLVQPVGSPLSLECTVEGTSNPNLYWYRQAAGRGLQLLFYSVGIGQISSEVPQNLSASRPQDRQFILSSKKLLLSDSGFYLCAWSAERDRRTGELFFGEGSRLTVL.

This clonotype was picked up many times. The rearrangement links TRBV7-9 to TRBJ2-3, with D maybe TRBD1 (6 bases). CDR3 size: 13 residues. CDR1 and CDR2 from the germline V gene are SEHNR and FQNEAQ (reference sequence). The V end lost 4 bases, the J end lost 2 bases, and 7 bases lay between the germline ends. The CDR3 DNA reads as TGTGCCAGCAGCTACAGGGACACAGATACGCAGTATTTT. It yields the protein CASSYRDTDTQYF.

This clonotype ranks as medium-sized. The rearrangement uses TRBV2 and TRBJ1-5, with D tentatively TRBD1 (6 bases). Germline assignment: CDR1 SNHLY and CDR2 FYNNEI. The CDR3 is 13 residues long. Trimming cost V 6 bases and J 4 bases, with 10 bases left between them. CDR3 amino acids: CASRKQGNQPQHF. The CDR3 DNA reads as TGTGCCAGCAGAAAACAGGGAAATCAGCCCCAGCATTTT.

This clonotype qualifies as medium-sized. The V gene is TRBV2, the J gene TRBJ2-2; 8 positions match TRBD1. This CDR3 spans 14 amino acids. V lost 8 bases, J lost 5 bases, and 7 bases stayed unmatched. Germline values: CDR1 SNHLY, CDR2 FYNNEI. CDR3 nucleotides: TGTGCCAGCGGTGGGACAGGTGAAACCGGGGAGCTGTTTTTT. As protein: CASGGTGETGELFF.

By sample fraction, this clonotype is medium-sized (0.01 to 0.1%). As DNA, the CDR3 is TGTGCCAGCAGCTACGTCGAGCGCCGGAGGTACTTC. Encoded protein: CASSYVERRRYF. This chain uses TRBV7-2 with TRBJ2-7; no definite D call. Between the trimmed V and J ends, which lost 4 bases and 12 bases, there was a span of 16 bases. CDR1 is SGHTA and CDR2 is FQGNSA in the germline V gene. The CDR3 has 12 amino acids.

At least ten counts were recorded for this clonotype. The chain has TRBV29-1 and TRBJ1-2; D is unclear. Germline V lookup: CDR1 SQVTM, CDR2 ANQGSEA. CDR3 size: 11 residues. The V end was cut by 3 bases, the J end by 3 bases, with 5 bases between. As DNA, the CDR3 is TGCAGCGTTGAGGAGCACTATGGCTACACCTTC. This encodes CSVEEHYGYTF.

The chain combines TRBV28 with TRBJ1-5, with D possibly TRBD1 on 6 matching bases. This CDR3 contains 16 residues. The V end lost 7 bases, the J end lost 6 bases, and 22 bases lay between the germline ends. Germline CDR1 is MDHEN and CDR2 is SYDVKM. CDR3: CASTSGDRRGGQPQHF. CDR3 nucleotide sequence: TGTGCCAGCACCTCCGGCGATCGTAGAGGGGGTCAGCCCCAGCATTTT.

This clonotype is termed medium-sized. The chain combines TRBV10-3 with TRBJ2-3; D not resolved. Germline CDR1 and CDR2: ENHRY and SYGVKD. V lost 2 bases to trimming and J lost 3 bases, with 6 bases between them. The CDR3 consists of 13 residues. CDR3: CAISEMETDTQYF. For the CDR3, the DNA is TGTGCCATCAGTGAGATGGAGACAGATACGCAGTATTTT.

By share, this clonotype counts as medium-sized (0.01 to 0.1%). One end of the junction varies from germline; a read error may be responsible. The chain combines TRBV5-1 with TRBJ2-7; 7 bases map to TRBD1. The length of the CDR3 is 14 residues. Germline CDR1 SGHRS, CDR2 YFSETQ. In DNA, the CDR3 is TGTGCCAGCTCACCTGGGCAGGGGGCCTACGAGCAGTACTTC. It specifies CASSPGQGAYEQYF.

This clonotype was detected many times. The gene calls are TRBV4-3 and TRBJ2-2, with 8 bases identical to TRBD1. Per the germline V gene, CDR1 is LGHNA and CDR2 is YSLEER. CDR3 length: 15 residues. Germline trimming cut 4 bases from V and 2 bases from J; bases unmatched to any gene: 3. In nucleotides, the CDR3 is TGCGCCAGCAGCCCTGGACAGGGAAACACCGGGGAGCTGTTTTTT. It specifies CASSPGQGNTGELFF.

CDR3 residues: CASSEAAGLSDEQFF. The CDR3 nucleotides are TGTGCCAGCAGTGAAGCTGCGGGGCTTAGTGATGAGCAGTTCTTC. The chain joins TRBV6-1 to TRBJ2-1; D might be TRBD2 (6 bases). CDR1 and CDR2 (germline): MNHNS, SASEGT. The CDR3 length is 15 residues. V dropped 0 bases and J dropped 8 bases, with 14 bases sitting between them.